This is a list of T cell receptor beta chains from one sample in a study of beta chain features in type 1 diabetes. The repertoire was sequenced with immunoSEQ multiplex PCR; TCRdb's copy has only in-frame clones and lacks some. The table lists under 550,000 clones, about an eighth of them singletons, with 0.04% to 0.05% in the top ten. Sequencing was carried out using naive CD4+ T cells from blood. The receptors come from a woman under 30 in good health. The CDR3 runs from the conserved cysteine through the conserved F or W. The order of the fields is clone size, J gene, D gene, V gene, CDR3 DNA, CDR3 protein. D genes are given only for firm matches. Rows may omit the clone size; those that give it use once, few, many or a size class.

clone_size: .
j_call: TRBJ1-2
d_call: .
v_call: TRBV4-3
cdr3_nt: TGCGCCAGCAGCCAAGAACTAGGGGATGGCTACACCTTC
cdr3_aa: CASSQELGDGYTF

clone_size: .
j_call: TRBJ2-1
d_call: .
v_call: TRBV7-6
cdr3_nt: TGTGCCAGCAGCCCCGTTCTGTCCAATGAGCAGTTCTTC
cdr3_aa: CASSPVLSNEQFF

clone_size: few
j_call: TRBJ2-5
d_call: TRBD2
v_call: TRBV11-3
cdr3_nt: TGTGCCAGCAGCTTCGGCCTAGCGGAACTGAAAGAGACCCAGTACTTC
cdr3_aa: CASSFGLAELKETQYF

clone_size: .
j_call: TRBJ2-1
d_call: .
v_call: TRBV18
cdr3_nt: TGTGCCAGCTCACCGATCCCCGCAGGGTCCAATGAGCAGTTCTTC
cdr3_aa: CASSPIPAGSNEQFF

clone_size: .
j_call: TRBJ2-1
d_call: TRBD2
v_call: TRBV9
cdr3_nt: TGTGCCAGCAGCGTAGGGGCTAGCGGGAGTTCGGACAATGAGCAGTTCTTC
cdr3_aa: CASSVGASGSSDNEQFF

clone_size: .
j_call: TRBJ2-5
d_call: .
v_call: TRBV30
cdr3_nt: TGTGCCTGGAGCCGGACATTGAGGGGAGGAGAGACCCAGTACTTC
cdr3_aa: CAWSRTLRGGETQYF

clone_size: few
j_call: TRBJ2-6
d_call: .
v_call: TRBV5-1
cdr3_nt: TGCGCCAGCAGCTTAACAGGGCTCACTGGGGCCAACGTCCTGACTTTC
cdr3_aa: CASSLTGLTGANVLTF

clone_size: .
j_call: TRBJ1-4
d_call: .
v_call: TRBV20-1
cdr3_nt: TGCAGTGCTAGTATAGGTGAAAAACTGTTTTTT
cdr3_aa: CSASIGEKLFF

clone_size: .
j_call: TRBJ2-3
d_call: TRBD1
v_call: TRBV4-1
cdr3_nt: TGCGCCAGCAGTCGAACAGGGGGCCGTAGCACAGATACGCAGTATTTT
cdr3_aa: CASSRTGGRSTDTQYF

clone_size: once
j_call: TRBJ2-3
d_call: TRBD2
v_call: TRBV9
cdr3_nt: TGTGCCAGCAGGTCGGGGCTAGCGGGGGATACGCAGTATTTT
cdr3_aa: CASRSGLAGDTQYF

clone_size: .
j_call: TRBJ2-6
d_call: TRBD1
v_call: TRBV11-3
cdr3_nt: TGTGCCAGCAGCCCTGGACAGGGGAAGCCCTCTGGGGCCAACGTCCTGACTTTC
cdr3_aa: CASSPGQGKPSGANVLTF

clone_size: few
j_call: TRBJ2-3
d_call: .
v_call: TRBV4-3
cdr3_nt: TGCGCCAGCAGCCAAGATCACGTGAGAAGCACAGATACGCAGTATTTT
cdr3_aa: CASSQDHVRSTDTQYF

clone_size: few
j_call: TRBJ2-3
d_call: .
v_call: TRBV11-3
cdr3_nt: TGTGCCAGCAGCCGAATGGGCGGCCCCACAGATACGCAGTATTTT
cdr3_aa: CASSRMGGPTDTQYF

clone_size: .
j_call: TRBJ1-1
d_call: .
v_call: TRBV7-9
cdr3_nt: TGTGCCAGCAGCCCTAGAGTTGAAGCTTTCTTT
cdr3_aa: CASSPRVEAFF

clone_size: once
j_call: TRBJ1-2
d_call: .
v_call: TRBV18
cdr3_nt: TGTGCCAGCTCACATTTGTCCGGGACGCAGTATGGCTACACCTTC
cdr3_aa: CASSHLSGTQYGYTF

clone_size: .
j_call: TRBJ1-2
d_call: .
v_call: TRBV25-1
cdr3_nt: TGTGCCAGCAGTCGGGGGAACTATGGCTACACCTTC
cdr3_aa: CASSRGNYGYTF

clone_size: few
j_call: TRBJ1-5
d_call: .
v_call: TRBV28
cdr3_nt: TGTGCCAGCAGTTCCACGATCCAGCCCCAGCATTTT
cdr3_aa: CASSSTIQPQHF

clone_size: few
j_call: TRBJ2-3
d_call: TRBD2
v_call: TRBV2
cdr3_nt: TGTGCCAGCAGATCCAGCGGGAATGCAGATACGCAGTATTTT
cdr3_aa: CASRSSGNADTQYF

clone_size: few
j_call: TRBJ1-5
d_call: TRBD1
v_call: TRBV28
cdr3_nt: TGTGCCAGCAGTCCAGGGGGAAACTTACAGCCCCAGCATTTT
cdr3_aa: CASSPGGNLQPQHF

clone_size: .
j_call: TRBJ2-3
d_call: .
v_call: TRBV5-1
cdr3_nt: TGCGCCAGCAGCTTGGAACCCGGGGGCGGCACAGATACGCAGTATTTT
cdr3_aa: CASSLEPGGGTDTQYF

clone_size: many
j_call: TRBJ2-7
d_call: TRBD1
v_call: TRBV7-9
cdr3_nt: TGTGCCAGCAGCGACAGGGGACGAACATACGAGCAGTACTTC
cdr3_aa: CASSDRGRTYEQYF

clone_size: few
j_call: TRBJ1-2
d_call: .
v_call: TRBV7-9
cdr3_nt: TGTGCCAGCACACCGACAGTTTTGAACTATGGCTACACCTTC
cdr3_aa: CASTPTVLNYGYTF

clone_size: .
j_call: TRBJ2-6
d_call: .
v_call: TRBV20-1
cdr3_nt: TGCAGTGAGACTGGGGCCAACGTCCTGACTTTC
cdr3_aa: CSETGANVLTF

clone_size: .
j_call: TRBJ2-1
d_call: TRBD2
v_call: TRBV7-3
cdr3_nt: TGTGCCAGCAGCCGCATCCCCTTGGCTAGCGGGAACAATGAGCAGTTCTTC
cdr3_aa: CASSRIPLASGNNEQFF

clone_size: .
j_call: TRBJ2-1
d_call: .
v_call: TRBV15
cdr3_nt: TGTGCCACCAGCAGAGATACGGGCGAAAGGGTTCTCCGCAATGAGCAGTTCTTC
cdr3_aa: CATSRDTGERVLRNEQFF

clone_size: few
j_call: TRBJ1-3
d_call: .
v_call: TRBV5-4
cdr3_nt: TGTGCCAGCAGCCAAAGGGGAAACACCATATATTTT
cdr3_aa: CASSQRGNTIYF

clone_size: few
j_call: TRBJ2-1
d_call: .
v_call: TRBV30
cdr3_nt: TGTGCCTGGAGTCCCCCCGGGACTCTCTACAATGAGCAGTTCTTC
cdr3_aa: CAWSPPGTLYNEQFF

clone_size: .
j_call: TRBJ1-2
d_call: .
v_call: TRBV14
cdr3_nt: TGTGCCAGCAGCCAGTCCCAGGGGAGCGGCTACACCTTC
cdr3_aa: CASSQSQGSGYTF

clone_size: .
j_call: TRBJ2-5
d_call: .
v_call: TRBV28
cdr3_nt: TGTGCCAGCAGTTCCACAGCAAGTCCCGTCACTGGAGAGACCCAGTACTTC
cdr3_aa: CASSSTASPVTGETQYF

clone_size: few
j_call: TRBJ1-2
d_call: .
v_call: TRBV25-1
cdr3_nt: TGTGCCAGCAGTGTGCCAGGTGCTGGCTACACCTTC
cdr3_aa: CASSVPGAGYTF

clone_size: .
j_call: TRBJ2-2
d_call: .
v_call: TRBV2
cdr3_nt: TGTGCCAGCAGTGATCCTAGACGAGAGAGTACCGGGGAGCTGTTTTTT
cdr3_aa: CASSDPRRESTGELFF

clone_size: few
j_call: TRBJ2-5
d_call: TRBD2
v_call: TRBV7-2
cdr3_nt: TGTGCCAGCAGCTTAGAATCGGGGAGGGCCCAGACCCAGTACTTC
cdr3_aa: CASSLESGRAQTQYF

clone_size: .
j_call: TRBJ2-7
d_call: .
v_call: TRBV30
cdr3_nt: TGTGCCTGGAAAGGGTATAGTTACGAGCAGTACTTC
cdr3_aa: CAWKGYSYEQYF

clone_size: few
j_call: TRBJ2-5
d_call: .
v_call: TRBV18
cdr3_nt: TGTGCCAGCTCACCCGGACTAAAAGAGACCCAGTACTTC
cdr3_aa: CASSPGLKETQYF

clone_size: .
j_call: TRBJ2-1
d_call: .
v_call: TRBV7-2
cdr3_nt: TGTGCCAGCAGCTTAGCCAGGCACAATGAGCAGTTCTTC
cdr3_aa: CASSLARHNEQFF